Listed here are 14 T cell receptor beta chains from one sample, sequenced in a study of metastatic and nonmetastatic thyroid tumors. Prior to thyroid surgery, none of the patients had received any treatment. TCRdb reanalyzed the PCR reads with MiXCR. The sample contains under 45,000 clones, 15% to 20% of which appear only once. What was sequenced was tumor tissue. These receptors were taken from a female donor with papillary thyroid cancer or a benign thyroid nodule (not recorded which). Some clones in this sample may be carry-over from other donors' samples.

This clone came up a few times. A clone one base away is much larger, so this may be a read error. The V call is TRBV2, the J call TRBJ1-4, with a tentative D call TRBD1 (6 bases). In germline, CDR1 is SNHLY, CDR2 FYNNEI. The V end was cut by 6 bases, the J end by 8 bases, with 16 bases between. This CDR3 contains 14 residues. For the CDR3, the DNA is TGTGCCAGCAGACACACAGGGTTCCGGGAAAAACTGTTTTTT. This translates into CASRHTGFREKLFF.

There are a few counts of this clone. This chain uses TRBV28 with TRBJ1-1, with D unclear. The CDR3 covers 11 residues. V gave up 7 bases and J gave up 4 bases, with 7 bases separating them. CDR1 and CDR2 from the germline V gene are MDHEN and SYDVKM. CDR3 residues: CASTYSTEAFF. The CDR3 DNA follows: TGTGCCAGCACCTATAGCACTGAAGCTTTCTTT.

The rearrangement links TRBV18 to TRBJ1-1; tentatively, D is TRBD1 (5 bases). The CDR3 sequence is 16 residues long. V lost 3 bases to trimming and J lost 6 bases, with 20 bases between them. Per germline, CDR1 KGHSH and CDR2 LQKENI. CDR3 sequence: CASSPARDPGGAEAFF. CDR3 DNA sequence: TGTGCCAGCTCACCGGCCCGGGACCCCGGAGGAGCTGAAGCTTTCTTT. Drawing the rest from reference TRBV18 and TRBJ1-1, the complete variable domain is NAGVMQNPRHLVRRRGQEARLRCSPMKGHSHVYWYRQLPEEGLKFMVYLQKENIIDESGMPKERFSAEFPKEGPSILRIQQVVRGDSAAYFCASSPARDPGGAEAFFGQGTRLTVV.

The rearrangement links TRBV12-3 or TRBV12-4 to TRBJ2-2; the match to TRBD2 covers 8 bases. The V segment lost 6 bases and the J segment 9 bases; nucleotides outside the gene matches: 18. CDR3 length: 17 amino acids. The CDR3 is CASSPWGGGQLPRELFF. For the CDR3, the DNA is TGTGCCAGCAGCCCCTGGGGCGGGGGGCAGTTACCCAGGGAGCTGTTTTTT.

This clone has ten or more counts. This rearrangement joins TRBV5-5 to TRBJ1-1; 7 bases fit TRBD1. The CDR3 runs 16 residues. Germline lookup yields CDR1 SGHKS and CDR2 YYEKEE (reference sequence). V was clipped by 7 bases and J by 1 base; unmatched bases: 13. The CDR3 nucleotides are TGTGCCAGCTTAACAGGGGCAGTCCGCGCGAACACTGAAGCTTTCTTT. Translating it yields CASLTGAVRANTEAFF. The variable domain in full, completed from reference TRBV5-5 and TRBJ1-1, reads DAGVTQSPTHLIKTRGQQVTLRCSPISGHKSVSWYQQVLGQGPQFIFQYYEKEERGRGNFPDRFSARQFPNYSSELNVNALLLGDSALYLCASLTGAVRANTEAFFGQGTRLTVV.

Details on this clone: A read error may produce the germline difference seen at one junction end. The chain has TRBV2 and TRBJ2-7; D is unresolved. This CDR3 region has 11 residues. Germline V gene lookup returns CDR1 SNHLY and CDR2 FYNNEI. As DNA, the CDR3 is TGTTCCAGCAGCCGATCCTACGAGCAGTACTTC. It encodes CSSSRSYEQYF.

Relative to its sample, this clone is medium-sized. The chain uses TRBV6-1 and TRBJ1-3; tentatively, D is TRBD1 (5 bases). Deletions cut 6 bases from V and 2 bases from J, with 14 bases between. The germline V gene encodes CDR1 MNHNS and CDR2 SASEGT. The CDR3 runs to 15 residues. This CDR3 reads CASSVRRGAGNTIYF. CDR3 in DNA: TGTGCCAGCAGCGTCCGCCGGGGGGCTGGAAACACCATATATTTT.

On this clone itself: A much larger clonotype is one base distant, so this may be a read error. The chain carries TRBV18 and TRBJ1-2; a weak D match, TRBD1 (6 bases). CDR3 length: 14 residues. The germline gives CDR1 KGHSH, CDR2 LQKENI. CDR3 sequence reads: CAGSPQGGNYGYTF. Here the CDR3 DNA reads TGTGCCGGCTCACCACAGGGAGGGAACTATGGCTACACCTTC.

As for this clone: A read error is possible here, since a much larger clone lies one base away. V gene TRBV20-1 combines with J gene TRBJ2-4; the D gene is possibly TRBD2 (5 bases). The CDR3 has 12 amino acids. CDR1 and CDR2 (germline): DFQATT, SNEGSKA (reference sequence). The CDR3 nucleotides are TGCGGTGCTAAAGCTGGAGGTCACATTCAGTACTTC. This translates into CGAKAGGHIQYF.

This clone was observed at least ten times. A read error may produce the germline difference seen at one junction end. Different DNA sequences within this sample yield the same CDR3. CDR3 sequence reads: CASSFNPGAKETQYF. In DNA form, the CDR3 reads TGCGCCAGCAGCTTCAACCCGGGAGCTAAAGAGACTCAGTACTTC. The rearrangement links TRBV5-1 to TRBJ2-5; D is perhaps TRBD2 (6 bases). Germline V gene sequence: CDR1 SGHRS, CDR2 YFSETQ. The length of the CDR3 is 15 residues.

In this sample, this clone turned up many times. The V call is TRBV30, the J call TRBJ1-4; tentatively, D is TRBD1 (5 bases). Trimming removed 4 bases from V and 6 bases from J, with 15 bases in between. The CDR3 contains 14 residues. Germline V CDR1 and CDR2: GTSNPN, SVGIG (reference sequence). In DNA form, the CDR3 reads TGTGCCTGGACTTGGGGTGCGGGGGATGAAAAACTGTTTTTT. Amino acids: CAWTWGAGDEKLFF.

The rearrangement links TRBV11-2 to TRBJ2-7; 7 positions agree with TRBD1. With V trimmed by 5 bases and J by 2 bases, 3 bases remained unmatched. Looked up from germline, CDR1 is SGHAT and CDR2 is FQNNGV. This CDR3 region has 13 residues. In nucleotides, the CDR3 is TGTGCCAGCAGCACAGGGGTAACCTACGAGCAGTACTTC. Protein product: CASSTGVTYEQYF.

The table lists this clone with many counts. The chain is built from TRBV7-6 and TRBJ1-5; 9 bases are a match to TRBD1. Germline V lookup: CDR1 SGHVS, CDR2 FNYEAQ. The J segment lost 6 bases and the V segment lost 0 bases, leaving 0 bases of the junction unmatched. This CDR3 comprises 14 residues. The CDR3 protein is CASSLATGGQPQHF. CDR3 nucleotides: TGTGCCAGCAGCTTAGCGACAGGGGGTCAGCCCCAGCATTTT.

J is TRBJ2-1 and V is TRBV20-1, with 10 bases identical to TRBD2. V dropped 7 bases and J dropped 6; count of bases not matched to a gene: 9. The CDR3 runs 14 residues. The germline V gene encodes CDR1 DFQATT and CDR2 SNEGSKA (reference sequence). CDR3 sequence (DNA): TGCAGTGTCAGAGGCGCTAGCGGGGGCAATGAGCAGTTCTTC. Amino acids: CSVRGASGGNEQFF.